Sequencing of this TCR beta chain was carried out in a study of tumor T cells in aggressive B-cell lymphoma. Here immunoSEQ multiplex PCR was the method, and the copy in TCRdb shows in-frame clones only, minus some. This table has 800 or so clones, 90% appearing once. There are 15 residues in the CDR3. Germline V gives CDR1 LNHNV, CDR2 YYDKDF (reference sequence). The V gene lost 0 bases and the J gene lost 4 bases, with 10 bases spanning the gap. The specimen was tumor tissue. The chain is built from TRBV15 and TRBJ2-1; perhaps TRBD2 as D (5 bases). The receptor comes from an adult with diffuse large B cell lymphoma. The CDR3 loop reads CATSRDLGRYNEQFF. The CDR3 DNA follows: TGTGCCACCAGCAGAGACCTTGGGAGATACAATGAGCAGTTCTTC. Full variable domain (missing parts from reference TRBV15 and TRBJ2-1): DAMVIQNPRYQVTQFGKPVTLSCSQTLNHNVMYWYQQKSSQAPKLLFHYYDKDFNNEADTPDNFQSRRPNTSFCFLDIRSPGLGDTAMYLCATSRDLGRYNEQFFGPGTRLTVL.